Listed here are 18 T cell receptor beta chains from one sample, sequenced in a study of graft-versus-host responses after intestinal transplantation. The data were produced by immunoSEQ multiplex PCR, yet TCRdb's version contains in-frame clones alone and is incomplete. The table has 90,000 to 120,000 clones, about nine tenths seen once. These receptors have no known antigen. Material: unstimulated CD4+ T cells sorted from spleen or lymph node cells, obtained before transplant. These receptors were taken from a human donor who was the organ donor for an intestinal transplant.

The chain carries TRBV5-1 and TRBJ2-2, with TRBD2 matching 7 bases. CDR3 length: 15 amino acids. CDR1 and CDR2 (germline): SGHRS, YFSETQ. V lost 1 base and J lost 4; bases outside the gene matches: 4. Here the CDR3 reads CASSLTSAVTGELFF. DNA of the CDR3: TGCGCCAGCAGCTTGACTAGCGCCGTCACCGGGGAGCTGTTTTTT.

The chain couples TRBV9 to TRBJ2-1, with 9 bases lining up with TRBD2. The V segment lost 0 bases and the J segment 4 bases; nucleotides outside the gene matches: 8. Germline V lookup: CDR1 SGDLS, CDR2 YYNGEE. The CDR3 runs 17 residues. The CDR3 DNA follows: TGTGCCAGCAGCGTAGATTTTGCGGGAGGGCAATACAATGAGCAGTTCTTC. Translation: CASSVDFAGGQYNEQFF.

V gene TRBV7-9 combines with J gene TRBJ2-3; D is possibly TRBD1 (8 bases). The germline gives CDR1 SEHNR, CDR2 FQNEAQ (reference sequence). This CDR3 is built from 15 residues. Trimming removed 6 bases from V and 2 bases from J, with 15 bases in between. CDR3 in amino acids: CASSNRGGDTDTQYF. As DNA, the CDR3 is TGTGCCAGCAGTAACAGGGGGGGTGACACAGATACGCAGTATTTT.

The chain joins TRBV18 to TRBJ2-1, with 8 bases fitting TRBD2. Germline V gene sequence: CDR1 KGHSH, CDR2 LQKENI. This CDR3 contains 16 residues. Trimming took 0 bases from V and 5 from J; bases not matched to a gene: 6. Here the CDR3 DNA reads TGTGCCAGCTCACCACCACTAGCGGATCTGGACAATGAGCAGTTCTTC. It specifies CASSPPLADLDNEQFF.

V is TRBV7-6 and J is TRBJ1-1; TRBD1 agrees at 7 bases. CDR1 is SGHVS, CDR2 FNYEAQ, per germline. The CDR3 totals 15 residues. Trimming took 3 bases from V and 1 from J; bases not matched to a gene: 5. CDR3 region: CASSLGQMRNTEAFF. The CDR3 DNA reads TGTGCCAGCAGCTTGGGACAGATGCGGAACACTGAAGCTTTCTTT.

This sequence joins TRBV5-1 and TRBJ2-4; 7 nucleotides agree with TRBD1. With 0 bases clipped from V and 6 bases from J, the junction kept 0 bases outside the gene matches. The CDR3 consists of 13 residues. The germline gives CDR1 SGHRS, CDR2 YFSETQ. Here the CDR3 reads CASSLGQGNIQYF. DNA of the CDR3: TGCGCCAGCAGCTTGGGACAGGGAAACATTCAGTACTTC.

This chain uses TRBV19 with TRBJ2-7, with TRBD1 identical over 9 bases. The V gene's germline CDR1 is LNHDA and CDR2 SQIVND (reference sequence). V shed 9 bases and J 4 bases; nucleotides not matched to a gene: 4. CDR3 length: 12 residues. The CDR3, as DNA: TGTGCCAGCCCGGGACAGGGATACGAGCAGTACTTC. Its protein is CASPGQGYEQYF.

This clone showed up just a few times. The rearrangement links TRBV7-2 to TRBJ2-2, with 11 bases fitting TRBD2. Germline CDR1 is SGHTA and CDR2 is FQGNSA. The ends lost 4 bases at V and 0 bases at J; junction bases unmatched: 4. The CDR3 spans 17 residues. CDR3 in amino acids: CASSSGLAATNTGELFF. Here the CDR3 DNA reads TGTGCCAGCAGCTCGGGACTAGCGGCTACGAACACCGGGGAGCTGTTTTTT.

This sequence joins TRBV7-2 and TRBJ2-2; 9 nucleotides match TRBD2. From germline, CDR1 is SGHTA and CDR2 FQGNSA. The V gene end was trimmed by 1 base and the J gene end by 1 base; junction bases not matched to a gene: 7. There are 18 residues in the CDR3. The CDR3 DNA follows: TGTGCCAGCAGCTTAGTTAGGCTAGCGGGGAAGAACACCGGGGAGCTGTTTTTT. Its translation: CASSLVRLAGKNTGELFF.

J is TRBJ2-1 and V is TRBV5-1; maybe TRBD1 (5 bases). Germline CDR1 reads SGHRS; CDR2 reads YFSETQ. The CDR3 is 15 amino acids. The V end was cut by 0 bases, the J end by 3 bases, with 10 bases between. The CDR3 coding sequence is TGCGCCAGCAGCTTGGCGAGTAGGGGCTACAATGAGCAGTTCTTC. It yields the protein CASSLASRGYNEQFF.

The chain is built from TRBV5-1 and TRBJ2-2; possibly TRBD1 for D (6 bases). The CDR3 covers 18 residues. In germline, CDR1 is SGHRS, CDR2 YFSETQ. V was clipped by 4 bases and J by 3 bases, with 22 bases between them. CDR3 sequence reads: CASSLGTHVAPYTGELFF. CDR3 sequence (DNA): TGCGCCAGCAGCCTGGGGACACACGTCGCCCCTTACACCGGGGAGCTGTTTTTT. Looking up the rest from reference TRBV5-1 and TRBJ2-2 gives the full variable domain: KAGVTQTPRYLIKTRGQQVTLSCSPISGHRSVSWYQQTPGQGLQFLFEYFSETQRNKGNFPGRFSGRQFSNSRSEMNVSTLELGDSALYLCASSLGTHVAPYTGELFFGEGSRLTVL.

This clone was recorded a few times. The chain joins TRBV6-1 to TRBJ1-1; TRBD1 matches 7 bases. V gave up 5 bases and J gave up 5 bases; unmatched junction bases: 8. From germline, CDR1 is MNHNS and CDR2 SASEGT. The CDR3 spans 14 residues. The CDR3 DNA follows: TGTGCCAGCAGTCATGACAGGGTCCGGACTGAAGCTTTCTTT. The encoded protein is CASSHDRVRTEAFF.

V usage is TRBV18 and J usage is TRBJ1-1; tentatively, D is TRBD1 (5 bases). Germline V gives CDR1 KGHSH, CDR2 LQKENI. V was cut by 3 bases and J by 5 bases, with 10 bases left in between. This CDR3 spans 13 amino acids. The CDR3 is CASSPERGTEAFF. The CDR3, as DNA: TGTGCCAGCTCACCTGAAAGGGGTACTGAAGCTTTCTTT.

V usage is TRBV7-9 and J usage is TRBJ2-1; 7 positions agree with TRBD2. With 11 bases clipped from V and 3 bases from J, the junction kept 1 base outside the gene matches. Germline V gene lookup returns CDR1 SEHNR and CDR2 FQNEAQ (reference sequence). This CDR3 has 11 residues. The chain's CDR3 is CASSGYNEQFF. The CDR3 DNA reads TGTGCCTCTAGCGGCTACAATGAGCAGTTCTTC.

This chain links TRBV5-5 with TRBJ2-7; a weak D match, TRBD2 (6 bases). Trimming shortened V by 5 bases and J by 5 bases, and 17 bases separated the two germline ends. Germline CDR1 and CDR2: SGHKS and YYEKEE (reference sequence). This CDR3 comprises 14 residues. CDR3 region: CASSKGGDHDEQYF. CDR3 in DNA: TGTGCCAGCAGTAAAGGCGGGGACCATGACGAGCAGTACTTC.

The chain combines TRBV6-1 with TRBJ2-3; TRBD2 matches 9 bases. The CDR3 covers 18 residues. Trimming took 4 bases from V and 6 from J; bases not matched to a gene: 17. CDR1 is MNHNS and CDR2 is SASEGT in the germline V gene. CDR3 amino acids: CASSGRLSGRYFWDTQYF. The CDR3 DNA follows: TGTGCCAGCAGTGGACGACTGAGCGGGAGGTACTTTTGGGATACGCAGTATTTT.

The J gene is TRBJ2-1, the V gene TRBV2, with 7 bases lining up with TRBD1. V lost 7 bases and J lost 9; bases outside the gene matches: 15. Germline V gene lookup returns CDR1 SNHLY and CDR2 FYNNEI. The CDR3 contains 15 residues. Written as DNA, the CDR3 is TGTGCCAGCACCTCGAATACAGGGGTGGTCAGTGAGCAGTTCTTC. Protein sequence: CASTSNTGVVSEQFF.

This clone is a singleton in its sample. CDR3 bases: TGTGCCAGCAGTTACGGGGCGGGGCACTACGAGCAGTACTTC. Amino acids: CASSYGAGHYEQYF. V and J are TRBV6-6 and TRBJ2-7, with D possibly matching TRBD2 (6 bases). CDR1 is MNHNY, CDR2 SVGAGI, per germline (reference sequence). The CDR3 contains 14 residues. V lost 2 bases, J lost 3 bases, and 11 bases lay in between.